This TCR beta chain derives from a study of shared clonotypes between healthy human individuals. Data came from immunoSEQ multiplex PCR; TCRdb stores just in-frame clones and leaves some out. Of about half a million clones listed, around 79% are singletons. This clone appeared once. Without sorting, samples used around 100 million PBMCs for genomic DNA. The CDR3 loop spans 16 amino acids. V lost 5 bases, J lost 5 bases, and 14 bases stayed unmatched. CDR1 and CDR2 (germline): MDHEN, SYDVKM. The sequencing input was PBMCs. This TCR was recovered from a woman in her thirties or forties in good health. Some clones in this sample may be carry-over from other donors' samples. The genes are TRBV28 and TRBJ2-7; 8 bases match TRBD1. The CDR3 spells CASSQTTGGGKNEQYF. CDR3 DNA sequence: TGTGCCAGCAGTCAAACCACAGGGGGTGGTAAAAACGAGCAGTACTTC.